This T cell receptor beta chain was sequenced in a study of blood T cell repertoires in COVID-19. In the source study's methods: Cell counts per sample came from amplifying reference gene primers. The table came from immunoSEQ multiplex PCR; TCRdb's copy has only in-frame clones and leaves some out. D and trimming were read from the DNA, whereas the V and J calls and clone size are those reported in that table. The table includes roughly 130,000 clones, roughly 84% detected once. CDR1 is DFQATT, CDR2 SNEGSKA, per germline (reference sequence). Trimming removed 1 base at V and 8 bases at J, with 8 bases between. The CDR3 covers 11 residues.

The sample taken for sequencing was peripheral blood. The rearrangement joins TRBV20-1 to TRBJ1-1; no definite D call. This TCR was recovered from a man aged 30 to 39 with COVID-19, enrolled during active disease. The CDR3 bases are TGCAGTGCTAGAGGGTTACGGGAAGCTTTCTTT. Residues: CSARGLREAFF.